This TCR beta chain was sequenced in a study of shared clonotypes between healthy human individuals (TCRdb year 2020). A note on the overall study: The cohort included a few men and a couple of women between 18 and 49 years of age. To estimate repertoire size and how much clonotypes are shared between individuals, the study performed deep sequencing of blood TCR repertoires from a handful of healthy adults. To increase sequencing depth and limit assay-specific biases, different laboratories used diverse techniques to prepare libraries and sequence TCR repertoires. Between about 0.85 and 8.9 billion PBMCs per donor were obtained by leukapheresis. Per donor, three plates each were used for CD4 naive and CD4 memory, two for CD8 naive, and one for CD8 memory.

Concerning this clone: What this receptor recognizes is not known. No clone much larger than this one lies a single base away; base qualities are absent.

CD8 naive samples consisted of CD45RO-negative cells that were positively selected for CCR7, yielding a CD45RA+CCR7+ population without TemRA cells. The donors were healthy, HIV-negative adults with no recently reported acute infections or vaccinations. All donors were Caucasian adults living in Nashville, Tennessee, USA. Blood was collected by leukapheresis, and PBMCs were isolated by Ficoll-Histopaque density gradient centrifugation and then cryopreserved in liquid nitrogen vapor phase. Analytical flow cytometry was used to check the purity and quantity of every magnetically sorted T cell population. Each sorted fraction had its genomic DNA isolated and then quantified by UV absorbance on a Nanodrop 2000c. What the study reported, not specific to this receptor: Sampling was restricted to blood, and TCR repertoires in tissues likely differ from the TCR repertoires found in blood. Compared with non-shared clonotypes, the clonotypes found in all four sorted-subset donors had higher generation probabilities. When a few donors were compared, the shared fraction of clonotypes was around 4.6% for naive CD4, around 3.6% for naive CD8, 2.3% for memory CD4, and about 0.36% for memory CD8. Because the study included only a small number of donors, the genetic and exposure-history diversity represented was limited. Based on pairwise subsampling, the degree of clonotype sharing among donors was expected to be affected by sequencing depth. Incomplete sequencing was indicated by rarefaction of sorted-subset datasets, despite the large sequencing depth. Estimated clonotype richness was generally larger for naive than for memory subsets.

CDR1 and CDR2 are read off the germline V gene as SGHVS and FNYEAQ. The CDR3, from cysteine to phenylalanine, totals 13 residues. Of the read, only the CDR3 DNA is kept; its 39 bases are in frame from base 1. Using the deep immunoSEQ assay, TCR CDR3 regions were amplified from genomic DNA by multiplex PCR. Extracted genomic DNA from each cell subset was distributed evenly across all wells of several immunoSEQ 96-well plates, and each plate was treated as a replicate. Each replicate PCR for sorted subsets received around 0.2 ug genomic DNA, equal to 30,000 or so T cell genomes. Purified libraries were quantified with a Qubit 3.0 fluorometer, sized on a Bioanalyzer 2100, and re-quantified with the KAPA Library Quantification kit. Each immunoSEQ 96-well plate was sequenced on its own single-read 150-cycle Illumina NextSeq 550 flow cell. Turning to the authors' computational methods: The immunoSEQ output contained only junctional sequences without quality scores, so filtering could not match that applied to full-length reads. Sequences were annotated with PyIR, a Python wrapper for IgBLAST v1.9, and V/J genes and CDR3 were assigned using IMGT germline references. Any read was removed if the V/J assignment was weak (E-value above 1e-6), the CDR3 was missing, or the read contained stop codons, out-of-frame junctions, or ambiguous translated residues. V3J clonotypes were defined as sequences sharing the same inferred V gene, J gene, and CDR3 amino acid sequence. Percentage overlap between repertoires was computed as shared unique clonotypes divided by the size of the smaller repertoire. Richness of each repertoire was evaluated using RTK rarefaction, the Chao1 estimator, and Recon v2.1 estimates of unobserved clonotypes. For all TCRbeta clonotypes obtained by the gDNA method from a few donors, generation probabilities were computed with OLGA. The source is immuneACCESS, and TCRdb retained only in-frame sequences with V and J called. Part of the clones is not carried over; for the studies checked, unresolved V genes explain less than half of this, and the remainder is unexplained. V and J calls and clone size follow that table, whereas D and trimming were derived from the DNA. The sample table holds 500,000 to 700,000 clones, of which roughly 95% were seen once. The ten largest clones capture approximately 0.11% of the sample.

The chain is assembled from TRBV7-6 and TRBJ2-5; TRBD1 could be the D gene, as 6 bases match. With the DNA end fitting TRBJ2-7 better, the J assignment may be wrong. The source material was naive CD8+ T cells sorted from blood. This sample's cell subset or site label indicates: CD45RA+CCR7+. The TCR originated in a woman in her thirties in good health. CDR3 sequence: CASSPGVQDEQYF. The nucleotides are TGTGCCAGCAGTCCAGGGGTCCAAGACGAGCAGTACTTC.